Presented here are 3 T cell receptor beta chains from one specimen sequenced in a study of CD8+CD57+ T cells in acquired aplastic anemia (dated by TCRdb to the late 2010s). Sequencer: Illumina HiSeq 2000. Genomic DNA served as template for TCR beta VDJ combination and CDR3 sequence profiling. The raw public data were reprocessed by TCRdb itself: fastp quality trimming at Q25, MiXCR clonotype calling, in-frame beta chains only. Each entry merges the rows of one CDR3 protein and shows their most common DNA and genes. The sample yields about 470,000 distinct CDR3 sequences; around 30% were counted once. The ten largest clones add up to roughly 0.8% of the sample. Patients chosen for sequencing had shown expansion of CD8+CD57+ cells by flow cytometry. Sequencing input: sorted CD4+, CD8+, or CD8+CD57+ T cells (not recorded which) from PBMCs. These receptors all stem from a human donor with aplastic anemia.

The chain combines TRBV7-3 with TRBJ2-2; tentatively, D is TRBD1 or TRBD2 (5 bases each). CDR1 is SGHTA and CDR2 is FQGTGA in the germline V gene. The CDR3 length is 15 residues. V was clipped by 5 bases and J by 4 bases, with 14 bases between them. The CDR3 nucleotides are TGTGCCAGCAGCCCGAGGGGCACGCTCACCGGGGAGCTGTTTTTT. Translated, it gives CASSPRGTLTGELFF.

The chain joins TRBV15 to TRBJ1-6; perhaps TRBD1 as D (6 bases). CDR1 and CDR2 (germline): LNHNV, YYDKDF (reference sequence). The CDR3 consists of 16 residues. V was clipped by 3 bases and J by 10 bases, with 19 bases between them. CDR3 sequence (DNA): TGTGCCACCAGCAGCCTGCGGGGGCGGGTTCGATCACCCCTCCACTTT. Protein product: CATSSLRGRVRSPLHF.

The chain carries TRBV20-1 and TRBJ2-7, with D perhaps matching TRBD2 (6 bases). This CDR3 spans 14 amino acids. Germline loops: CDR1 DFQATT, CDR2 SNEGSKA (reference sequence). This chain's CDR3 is CSSRKDGGYYEQYF. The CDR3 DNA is TGCAGCTCCAGAAAGGACGGGGGATACTACGAGCAGTACTTC.